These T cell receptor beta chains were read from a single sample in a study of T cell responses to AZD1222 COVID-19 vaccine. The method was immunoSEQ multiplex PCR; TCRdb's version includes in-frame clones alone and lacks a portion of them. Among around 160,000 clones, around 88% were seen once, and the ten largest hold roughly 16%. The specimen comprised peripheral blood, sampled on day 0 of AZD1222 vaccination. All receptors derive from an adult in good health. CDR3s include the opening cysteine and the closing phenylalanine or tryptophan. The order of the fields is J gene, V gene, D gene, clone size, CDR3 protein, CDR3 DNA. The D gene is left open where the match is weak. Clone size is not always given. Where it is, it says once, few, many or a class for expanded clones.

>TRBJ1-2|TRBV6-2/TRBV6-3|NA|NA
CASSYFTTEINYGYTF
TGTGCCAGCAGTTACTTCACTACCGAGATTAACTATGGCTACACCTTC
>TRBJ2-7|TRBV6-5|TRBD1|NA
CASSNHRGPYEQYF
TGTGCCAGCAGTAACCACAGGGGGCCCTACGAGCAGTACTTC
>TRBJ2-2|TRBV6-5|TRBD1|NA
CASRLDRGSTGELFF
TGTGCCAGCAGATTAGACAGGGGATCCACCGGGGAGCTGTTTTTT
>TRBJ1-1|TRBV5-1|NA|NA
CASSLEVRVTLNTEAFF
TGCGCCAGCAGCTTGGAAGTAAGGGTTACCTTGAACACTGAAGCTTTCTTT
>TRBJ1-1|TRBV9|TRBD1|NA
CASSPRQGGTEAFF
TGTGCCAGCAGCCCCCGGCAGGGGGGGACTGAAGCTTTCTTT
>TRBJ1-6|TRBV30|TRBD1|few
CAWMTQGVLNSPLHF
TGTGCCTGGATGACACAGGGGGTCCTTAATTCACCCCTCCACTTT
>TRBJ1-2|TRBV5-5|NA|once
CASRPPANYGYTF
TGTGCCAGCAGACCCCCAGCTAACTATGGCTACACCTTC
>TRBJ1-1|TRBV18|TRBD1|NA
CASSPAGQGNTEAFF
TGTGCCAGCTCACCTGCGGGACAGGGGAACACTGAAGCTTTCTTT
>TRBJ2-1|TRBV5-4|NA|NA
CASSLAADLNEQFF
TGTGCCAGCAGCTTGGCGGCGGATCTCAATGAGCAGTTCTTC
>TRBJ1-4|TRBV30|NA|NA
CAWSVSGPEKLFF
TGTGCCTGGAGTGTATCGGGGCCTGAAAAACTGTTTTTT
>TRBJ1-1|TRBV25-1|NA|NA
CASSEFGGTAFF
TGTGCCAGCAGTGAATTCGGGGGAACTGCTTTCTTT
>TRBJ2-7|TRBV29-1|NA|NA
CSVRQGLREQYF
TGCAGCGTTAGACAGGGACTGCGCGAGCAGTACTTC
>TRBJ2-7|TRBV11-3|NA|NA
CASSSSNFPYEQYF
TGTGCCAGCAGCTCCTCGAACTTCCCCTACGAGCAGTACTTC
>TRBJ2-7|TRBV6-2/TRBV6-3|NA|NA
CASSYVLTPYEQYF
TGTGCCAGCAGTTACGTCCTTACCCCCTACGAGCAGTACTTC
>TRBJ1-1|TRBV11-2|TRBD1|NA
CASSWTTGTGTEAFF
TGTGCCAGCAGCTGGACGACAGGGACCGGCACTGAAGCTTTCTTT
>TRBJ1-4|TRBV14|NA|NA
CASSHSLGGNEKLFF
TGTGCCAGCAGCCACTCCCTTGGGGGTAATGAAAAACTGTTTTTT
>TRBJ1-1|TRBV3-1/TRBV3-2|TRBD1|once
CASSRRDRNTEAFF
TGTGCCAGCAGCCGCCGGGACAGGAACACTGAAGCTTTCTTT
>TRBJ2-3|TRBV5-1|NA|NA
CASSLVAAGGTQYF
TGCGCCAGCAGCTTGGTTGCTGCCGGGGGTACGCAGTATTTT
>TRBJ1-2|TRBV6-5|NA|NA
CASSQRGYYGYTF
TGTGCCAGCAGCCAAAGGGGGTACTATGGCTACACCTTC
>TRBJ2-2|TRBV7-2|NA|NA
CASSLVFGAAGELFF
TGTGCCAGCAGCTTAGTATTCGGGGCGGCCGGGGAGCTGTTTTTT
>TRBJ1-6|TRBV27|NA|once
CASSSFQGRGSPLHF
TGTGCCAGCAGTTCGTTTCAGGGGCGCGGTTCACCCCTCCACTTT
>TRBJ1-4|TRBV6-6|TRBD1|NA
CASSLGPGQTNEKLFF
TGTGCCAGCAGCCTTGGGCCGGGACAGACTAATGAAAAACTGTTTTTT
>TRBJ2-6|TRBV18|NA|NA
CASSPGTASSGANVLTF
TGTGCCAGCTCACCCGGGACGGCTTCCTCTGGGGCCAACGTCCTGACTTTC
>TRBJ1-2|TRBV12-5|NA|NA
CASGLTNYGYTF
TGTGCTAGTGGTTTGACTAACTATGGCTACACCTTC
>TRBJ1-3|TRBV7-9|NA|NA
CASSLIMLSGNTIYF
TGTGCCAGCAGCTTAATCATGTTATCTGGAAACACCATATATTTT
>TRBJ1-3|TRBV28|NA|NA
CASGGVGYSGNTIYF
TGTGCCAGCGGCGGCGTAGGGTACTCTGGAAACACCATATATTTT
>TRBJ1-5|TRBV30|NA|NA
CAWSVGSERGADQPQHF
TGTGCCTGGAGTGTTGGGTCTGAGAGGGGGGCGGATCAGCCCCAGCATTTT
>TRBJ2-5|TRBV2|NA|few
CASSDWSGVTQYF
TGTGCCAGCAGTGACTGGTCAGGGGTGACCCAGTACTTC
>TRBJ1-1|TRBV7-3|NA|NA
CASRPPGENTEAFF
TGTGCCAGCAGGCCCCCGGGAGAGAACACTGAAGCTTTCTTT
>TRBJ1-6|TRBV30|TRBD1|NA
CAWSVHSTDRGFVSYNSPLHF
TGTGCCTGGAGTGTACACTCTACCGACAGGGGGTTCGTATCCTATAATTCACCCCTCCACTTT
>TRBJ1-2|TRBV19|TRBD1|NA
CASIGQEENGYTF
TGTGCCAGTATTGGACAGGAGGAAAATGGCTACACCTTC
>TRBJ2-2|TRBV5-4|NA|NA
CASSQTTNTGELFF
TGTGCCAGCAGCCAAACAACGAACACCGGGGAGCTGTTTTTT
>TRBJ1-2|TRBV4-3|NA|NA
CASSQDSGAGGYGYTF
TGCGCCAGCAGCCAAGATAGTGGAGCAGGAGGCTATGGCTACACCTTC
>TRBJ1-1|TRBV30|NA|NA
CARNREVSTEAFF
TGTGCCAGAAACAGGGAGGTGAGCACTGAAGCTTTCTTT
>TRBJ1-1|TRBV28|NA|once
CASRTPAGNVLAFF
TGTGCCAGCAGAACCCCGGCAGGGAACGTCTTAGCTTTCTTT
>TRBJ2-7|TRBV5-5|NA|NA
CASSFLGQGGYEQYF
TGTGCCAGCAGCTTTTTGGGGCAGGGAGGCTACGAGCAGTACTTC
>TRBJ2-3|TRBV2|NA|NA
CASSLGATSTDTQYF
TGTGCCAGCAGTCTGGGGGCGACTAGCACAGATACGCAGTATTTT
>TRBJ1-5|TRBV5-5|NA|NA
CASSKADQPQHF
TGTGCCAGCAGCAAAGCCGATCAGCCCCAGCATTTT
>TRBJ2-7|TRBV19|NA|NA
CASSTKTGEGPYEQYF
TGTGCCAGTAGTACCAAGACAGGGGAGGGCCCTTACGAGCAGTACTTC
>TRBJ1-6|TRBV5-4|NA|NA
CASSLGASGRNSPLHF
TGTGCCAGCAGCTTGGGGGCCTCCGGGAGGAATTCACCCCTCCACTTT
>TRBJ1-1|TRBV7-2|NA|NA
CASSLGGGVNTEAFF
TGTGCCAGCAGCTTAGGGGGAGGGGTGAACACTGAAGCTTTCTTT
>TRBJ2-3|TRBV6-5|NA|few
CASRVTDTDTQYF
TGTGCCAGCAGAGTCACAGACACAGATACGCAGTATTTT
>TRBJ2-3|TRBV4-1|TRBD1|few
CASSAGTVSTDTQYF
TGCGCCAGCAGCGCCGGGACAGTTTCCACAGATACGCAGTATTTT
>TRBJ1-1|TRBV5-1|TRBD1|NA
CASSSYKGQGGNAEAFF
TGCGCCAGCAGCTCCTATAAGGGACAGGGGGGGAACGCTGAAGCTTTCTTT
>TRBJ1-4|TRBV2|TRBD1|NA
CASRGQGATNEKLFF
TGTGCCAGCAGGGGACAGGGGGCAACTAATGAAAAACTGTTTTTT
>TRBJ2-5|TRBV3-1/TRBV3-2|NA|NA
CASSQGSETQYF
TGTGCCAGCAGCCAAGGTTCTGAGACCCAGTACTTC
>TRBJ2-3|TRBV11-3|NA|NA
CASSLSPVSTDTQYF
TGTGCCAGCAGCTTATCGCCAGTTAGCACAGATACGCAGTATTTT
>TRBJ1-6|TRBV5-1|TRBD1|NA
CASSFGQGADYNSPLHF
TGCGCCAGCAGCTTTGGGCAGGGGGCAGACTATAATTCACCCCTCCACTTT